This TCR beta chain was recorded in a study of prognosis after radiotherapy for stage I lung cancer. The overall study: About five patients had oligometastatic NSCLC after surgical resection of the primary tumor, and 13 to 15 had newly diagnosed primary stage I lung tumors.

The authors amplified TCR beta CDR3 from genomic DNA using two-round multiplex PCR. Amplification during the initial PCR round employed primers specific to each TRBV and TRBJ gene. TCRdb processed the multiplex PCR reads anew with MiXCR; each CDR3 protein has one entry. The table lists tens of thousands of distinct CDR3 sequences, roughly 24% of them singletons. The CDR3 extends over 19 amino acids. CDR1 LNHDA and CDR2 SQIVND come from the germline V gene (reference sequence). V lost 3 bases and J lost 0, with 24 bases in between. This clonotype was detected many times. Its specificity is unknown. Study outcomes and limitations: Frequencies of TRBV and TRBJ gene use reportedly varied by whether patients had metastases.

Here the sequenced sample was PBMCs, taken before or after stereotactic body radiation therapy (not recorded which). The chain uses TRBV19 and TRBJ2-7; D is possibly TRBD2 (7 bases). The sequence was collected from a donor at least 50 years old with non-small cell lung cancer. In DNA, the CDR3 is TGTGCCAGTAGTATCAGGGCAGGGGCGAGCGGGGTCCCCTCCTACGAGCAGTACTTC. The encoded protein is CASSIRAGASGVPSYEQYF.